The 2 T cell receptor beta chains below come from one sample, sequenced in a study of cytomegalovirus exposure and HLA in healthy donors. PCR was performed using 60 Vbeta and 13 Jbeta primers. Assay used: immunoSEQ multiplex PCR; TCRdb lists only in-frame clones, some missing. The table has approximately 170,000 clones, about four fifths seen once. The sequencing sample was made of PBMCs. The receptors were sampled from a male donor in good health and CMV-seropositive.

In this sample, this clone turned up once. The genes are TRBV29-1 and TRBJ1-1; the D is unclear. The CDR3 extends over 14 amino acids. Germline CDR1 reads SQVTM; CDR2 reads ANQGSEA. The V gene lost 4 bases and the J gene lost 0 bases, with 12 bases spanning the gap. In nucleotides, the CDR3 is TGCAGCGTTGGGGAGACGCGGATGAACACTGAAGCTTTCTTT. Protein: CSVGETRMNTEAFF. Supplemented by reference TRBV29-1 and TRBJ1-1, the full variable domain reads SAVISQKPSRDICQRGTSLTIQCQVDSQVTMMFWYRQQPGQSLTLIATANQGSEATYESGFVIDKFPISRPNLTFSTLTVSNMSPEDSSIYLCSVGETRMNTEAFFGQGTRLTVV.

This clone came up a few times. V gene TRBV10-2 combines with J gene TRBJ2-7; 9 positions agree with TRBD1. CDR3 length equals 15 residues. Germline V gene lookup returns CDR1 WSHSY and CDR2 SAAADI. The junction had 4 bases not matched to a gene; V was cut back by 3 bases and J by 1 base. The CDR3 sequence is CASSDAGTGSYEQYF. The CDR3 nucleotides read TGCGCCAGCAGTGACGCCGGGACAGGGTCCTACGAGCAGTACTTC.